This TCR beta chain comes out of a study of CD8+CD57+ T cells in acquired aplastic anemia. Findings of the study overall: Simpson's diversity of CD8+ cells was not significantly different in patients compared with controls. Approximately 30 was the count of CD8+ CDR3 sequences that patients shared with controls.

The sample holds many counts of this clonotype. Its antigen remains unknown. The germline CDR1 and CDR2 sequences are MNHEY and SVGEGT. CDR3 length: 13 residues. Deletions cut 0 bases from V and 8 bases from J, with 10 bases between. Patients chosen for sequencing had shown CD8+CD57+ cell expansion by flow cytometry. Template material for TCR beta VDJ and CDR3 profiling consisted of genomic DNA. TCRdb re-analysed the reads in MiXCR, keeping a single row per CDR3 protein. The data contain a few hundred thousand distinct CDR3 sequences, roughly 61% of them singletons. The sample was sorted CD4+, CD8+, or CD8+CD57+ T cells (not recorded which) from PBMCs. The rearrangement joins TRBV6-2 or TRBV6-3 to TRBJ1-2; the D is unclear. The source of this sequence is a human donor with aplastic anemia. CDR3: CASSYSRVRGYTF. The CDR3 bases are TGTGCCAGCAGTTACTCGAGAGTCCGGGGCTACACCTTC.